This TCR beta chain was identified during a study of spatial heterogeneity in lung cancer. Comments on this clonotype: Its specificity is unknown. This beta chain turned up in a library designed for alpha chains; as an off-target read, its abundance says little.

Germline V gene data show CDR1 as SNHLY and CDR2 as FYNNEI. CDR3 length: 12 residues. V was cut by 8 bases and J by 2 bases, with 9 bases left in between. In TCRdb, the 5' RACE reads were re-called with MiXCR into one record per CDR3 protein. This table has approximately 15,000 distinct CDR3 sequences, 5% to 8% appearing once. Specified time point: sample taken at primary tumor resection. Broader study findings: The study found that expanded intratumoral alpha and beta TCR counts tracked tumor mutation counts.

The sequence was obtained from a male donor with early-stage non-small cell lung cancer. The sample consisted of lung tumor tissue, taken at surgery. The rearrangement links TRBV2 to TRBJ1-1; D gene unclear. The CDR3 loop reads CASESINTEAFF. CDR3 nucleotide sequence: TGTGCCAGCGAAAGCATTAACACTGAAGCTTTCTTT. The full variable domain, in which reference TRBV2 and TRBJ1-1 provide the parts outside the CDR3, is EPEVTQTPSHQVTQMGQEVILRCVPISNHLYFYWYRQILGQKVEFLVSFYNNEISEKSEIFDDQFSVERPDGSNFTLKIRSTKLEDSAMYFCASESINTEAFFGQGTRLTVV.